The 20 T cell receptor beta chains in this list originate from one sample, sequenced in a study of blood T cell repertoires in COVID-19. TCRdb keeps only in-frame clones here, not all; method: immunoSEQ multiplex PCR. The sample records some 130,000 clones, approximately 90% being singletons. What was sequenced was peripheral blood. Receptor source: a man in his sixties with COVID-19, enrolled during active disease.

The chain is built from TRBV5-8 and TRBJ1-1; D remains ambiguous. CDR1 SGHTS and CDR2 YDEGEE come from the germline V gene. With 4 bases removed from V and 10 bases from J, the gap between germline ends came to 14 bases. This CDR3 is 12 amino acids long. The CDR3 nucleotides are TGTGCCAGCAGCCAATTTCGTCCGGGAGCTTTCTTT. It translates to CASSQFRPGAFF.

This chain connects TRBV7-2 to TRBJ1-1; TRBD1 is a possible D gene (6 bases). CDR3 length: 14 residues. Germline V gene lookup returns CDR1 SGHTA and CDR2 FQGNSA. Trimming pared 0 bases from V and 4 bases from J, leaving 9 bases between. This CDR3 reads CASSLATGGTEAFF. DNA of the CDR3: TGTGCCAGCAGCTTAGCGACAGGCGGCACTGAAGCTTTCTTT.

V and J are TRBV10-3 and TRBJ2-1, with a tentative D call TRBD2 (5 bases). V lost 8 bases and J 0 bases, leaving 20 bases between the germline ends. The CDR3 is made up of 17 amino acids. In germline, CDR1 is ENHRY, CDR2 SYGVKD. The CDR3 protein is CAISNWNGDSSYNEQFF. CDR3 coding DNA: TGTGCCATCTCCAACTGGAACGGGGATAGCTCCTACAATGAGCAGTTCTTC.

V is TRBV7-8 and J is TRBJ1-6; D might be TRBD1 (5 bases). Germline CDR1 is SGHVS and CDR2 is FQNEAQ. V was pared by 0 bases and J by 2 bases, with 11 bases between. The CDR3 covers 17 residues. Here the CDR3 DNA reads TGTGCCAGCAGCTTAGCCAGGGCAGCTACCTATAATTCACCCCTCCACTTT. Residues: CASSLARAATYNSPLHF. Using reference TRBV7-8 and TRBJ1-6 for the parts outside the CDR3, the full variable domain is GAGVSQSPRYKVAKRGQDVALRCDPISGHVSLFWYQQALGQGPEFLTYFQNEAQLDKSGLPSDRFFAERPEGSVSTLKIQRTQQEDSAVYLCASSLARAATYNSPLHFGNGTRLTVT.

This chain connects TRBV30 to TRBJ1-2; possibly TRBD1 for D (6 bases). Trimming pared 2 bases from V and 3 bases from J, leaving 19 bases between. The CDR3 has 16 amino acids. The germline gives CDR1 GTSNPN, CDR2 SVGIG (reference sequence). The CDR3 here is CAWSLPRGAKDYGYTF. The CDR3 DNA follows: TGTGCCTGGAGTCTCCCCCGGGGGGCGAAGGACTATGGCTACACCTTC.

This sequence joins TRBV19 and TRBJ2-1; TRBD2 matches at 14 bases. Unmatched junction bases numbered 8, after V lost 6 bases and J lost 10 bases. Germline CDR1 and CDR2: LNHDA and SQIVND (reference sequence). The CDR3 consists of 15 residues. Written as DNA, the CDR3 is TGTGCCAGTAGCCTCTCGACTAGCGGGGGGGCGGAGCAGTTCTTC. Protein product: CASSLSTSGGAEQFF. Together with reference TRBV19 and TRBJ2-1, the CDR3 gives the full variable domain: DGGITQSPKYLFRKEGQNVTLSCEQNLNHDAMYWYRQDPGQGLRLIYYSQIVNDFQKGDIAEGYSVSREKKESFPLTVTSAQKNPTAFYLCASSLSTSGGAEQFFGPGTRLTVL.

V usage is TRBV5-6 and J usage is TRBJ1-2; D unresolved. CDR1 and CDR2 (germline): SGHDT, YYEEEE. The CDR3 is 14 amino acids. V dropped 1 base and J dropped 6 bases, with 13 bases sitting between them. CDR3 loop: CASSLFGEGDGYTF. CDR3 nucleotide sequence: TGTGCCAGCAGCTTGTTTGGGGAGGGCGATGGCTACACCTTC.

The chain joins TRBV5-1 to TRBJ1-1, with a tentative D call TRBD1 (6 bases). This CDR3 spans 16 amino acids. Looked up from germline, CDR1 is SGHRS and CDR2 is YFSETQ. Trimming stripped 4 bases from V and 0 bases from J, with 16 bases between. In DNA form, the CDR3 reads TGCGCCAGCAGCGACGGAGGACAGCTGATGAACACTGAAGCTTTCTTT. Translated: CASSDGGQLMNTEAFF.

This sequence joins TRBV5-4 and TRBJ1-1; 7 bases fit TRBD1. J was trimmed by 1 base and V by 0 bases; bases with no gene match: 3. The V gene's germline CDR1 is SGHNT and CDR2 YYREEE (reference sequence). The CDR3 length is 15 residues. The CDR3 DNA reads TGTGCCAGCAGCTTGGGACAGGGTCGGAACACTGAAGCTTTCTTT. It translates to CASSLGQGRNTEAFF.

The chain has TRBV19 and TRBJ1-5; 11 bases agree with TRBD1. The CDR3 loop spans 16 amino acids. The germline V gene encodes CDR1 LNHDA and CDR2 SQIVND (reference sequence). The ends lost 5 bases at V and 5 bases at J; junction bases unmatched: 8. The CDR3 here is CASSVTGTGGYQPQHF. CDR3 nucleotides: TGTGCCAGTAGTGTAACCGGGACAGGGGGATATCAGCCCCAGCATTTT.

This clone was detected a few times. The chain carries TRBV5-1 and TRBJ1-5; maybe TRBD1 (6 bases). This CDR3 region has 13 residues. V was shortened by 4 bases and J by 4 bases, with 9 bases between the two germline ends. The V gene's germline CDR1 is SGHRS and CDR2 YFSETQ. The CDR3 DNA is TGCGCCAGCAGCCCAACAGGGAATCAGCCCCAGCATTTT. This gives the protein CASSPTGNQPQHF.

The chain carries TRBV18 and TRBJ1-1; the match to TRBD1 covers 7 bases. J was trimmed by 9 bases and V by 2 bases; bases with no gene match: 9. This CDR3 is built from 14 residues. Germline CDR1 and CDR2: KGHSH and LQKENI. The CDR3: CASSPGTATEQAFF. CDR3 DNA sequence: TGTGCCAGCTCACCAGGGACAGCCACCGAGCAAGCTTTCTTT.

This rearrangement joins TRBV5-1 to TRBJ2-2; maybe TRBD1 (5 bases). Germline assignment: CDR1 SGHRS and CDR2 YFSETQ. Trimming removed 3 bases at V and 1 base at J, with 7 bases between. The CDR3 length is 14 residues. CDR3 residues: CASSSTGNTGELFF. Written as DNA, the CDR3 is TGCGCCAGCAGCTCCACAGGGAACACCGGGGAGCTGTTTTTT.

This clone was seen repeatedly, ten times or more. The rearrangement links TRBV12-3 or TRBV12-4 to TRBJ2-3; 7 bases are shared with TRBD2. The CDR3 consists of 13 residues. J gave up 9 bases and V 4 bases, and 7 bases lay outside the gene matches. The DNA for the CDR3 is TGTGCCAGCAGTTCCATACGCGGGGGAACGCAGTATTTT. It specifies CASSSIRGGTQYF.

The V and J genes are TRBV19 and TRBJ2-2; no clear D. Germline-derived CDR1 and CDR2 are LNHDA and SQIVND (reference sequence). With 7 bases removed from V and 0 bases from J, the gap between germline ends came to 6 bases. CDR3 length: 13 amino acids. CDR3 region: CASMRSNTGELFF. As DNA, the CDR3 is TGTGCCAGTATGAGGTCGAACACCGGGGAGCTGTTTTTT.

J is TRBJ1-5 and V is TRBV15; D may be TRBD1 (6 bases). The CDR3 extends over 21 amino acids. The V gene's germline CDR1 is LNHNV and CDR2 YYDKDF (reference sequence). Trimming cost V 1 base and J 0 bases, with 25 bases left between them. The CDR3 nucleotides are TGTGCCACCAGCAGAGTTCGAGGGGGGGATTTCGATCCGTATAGCAATCAGCCCCAGCATTTT. It codes for CATSRVRGGDFDPYSNQPQHF.

The V call is TRBV11-1, the J call TRBJ2-1; 9 nucleotides align to TRBD1. The CDR3 consists of 16 residues. Germline V CDR1 and CDR2: SGHAT, FQDESV (reference sequence). V was pared by 0 bases and J by 9 bases, with 9 bases of the junction left unmatched. The CDR3 bases are TGTGCCAGCAGCTTAGCGGGACAGGGTAAGGACGGTGAGCAGTTCTTC. Encoded protein: CASSLAGQGKDGEQFF. The entire variable domain, with the rest obtained from reference TRBV11-1 and TRBJ2-1, is as follows: EAEVAQSPRYKITEKSQAVAFWCDPISGHATLYWYRQILGQGPELLVQFQDESVVDDSQLPKDRFSAERLKGVDSTLKIQPAELGDSAMYLCASSLAGQGKDGEQFFGPGTRLTVL.

The rearrangement uses TRBV11-2 and TRBJ1-4; D perhaps matches TRBD1 (6 bases). The CDR3 loop spans 12 amino acids. Trimming left V 6 bases short and J 8 bases short, with 10 bases between. CDR1 and CDR2 from the germline V gene are SGHAT and FQNNGV. The CDR3 nucleotides read TGTGCCAGCAGGGGGGCCAGCGAAAAACTGTTTTTT. This sequence encodes CASRGASEKLFF.

This clone was seen just once. The chain couples TRBV12-3 or TRBV12-4 to TRBJ1-5; 8 nucleotides match TRBD1. After removal of 10 bases from V and 4 bases from J, the junction contained 6 bases not matched to a gene. The CDR3 is 13 residues long. This CDR3 is CATKDRGNQPQHF. The CDR3 DNA is TGTGCCACCAAAGACAGGGGTAATCAGCCCCAGCATTTT.

The chain uses TRBV5-4 and TRBJ1-2; D is perhaps TRBD1 (6 bases). This CDR3 has 14 amino acids. Trimming left V 4 bases short and J 4 bases short, with 14 bases between. The germline gives CDR1 SGHNT, CDR2 YYREEE (reference sequence). The CDR3 bases are TGTGCCAGCAGCGCGGGAGGGGGGGGCTATGGCTACACCTTC. Translation gives CASSAGGGGYGYTF.